This T cell receptor beta chain originates from a study of CD8+CD57+ T cells in acquired aplastic anemia. The study's findings and limits: Comparison of patients with controls identified around 31 shared CD8+ CDR3 sequences. Patients were compared with controls for CD8+ Simpson's diversity, and no significant difference emerged.

About this clonotype: Its antigen remains unknown.

Genomic DNA, serving as template, underwent TCR beta VDJ and CDR3 profiling. MiXCR, run by TCRdb on the reads, gives a single entry per CDR3 protein. The sample holds 300,000 or so distinct CDR3 sequences, around three fifths seen once. The germline V gene has CDR1 SNHLY and CDR2 FYNNEI. The CDR3 contains 13 residues. Trimming shortened V by 3 bases and J by 4 bases, and 10 bases separated the two germline ends. Sequencing input: sorted CD4+, CD8+, or CD8+CD57+ T cells (not recorded which) from PBMCs. The chain employs TRBV2 and TRBJ2-7, with D hard to call. The TCR sequence derives from a human donor with severe aplastic anemia or a healthy control (not recorded which). The CDR3 spells CASSDLASYEQYF. Here the CDR3 DNA reads TGTGCCAGCAGTGATCTGGCGTCGTACGAGCAGTACTTC.